This T cell receptor (beta chain) was found in a study of vaccination and CD4 T cells after COVID-19. Study as a whole: The convalescents comprised six males and four females, two of them Hispanic. The authors exposed cells to overlapping spike peptides derived from SARS-CoV-2, HCoV-NL63, HCoV-OC43 and HCoV-229E. Overall study findings and caveats: Within convalescent individuals, 304 out of 307 vaccine-specific clones proved to be spike mono-reactive.

The study sequenced cultured CD4+ T cell DNA using the Oncomine TCR Beta short-read assay. In TCRdb, the PCR reads were re-called with MiXCR into one record per CDR3 protein. The table lists 13,000 or so distinct CDR3 sequences, roughly 42% of them singletons, with about 15% in the top ten. J gave up 2 bases and V 5 bases, and 4 bases lay outside the gene matches. The V gene's germline CDR1 is SGHVS and CDR2 FNYEAQ. The CDR3 is 16 residues long. About this clonotype: No antigen is known for it.

Treatment defined: roughly ten-day PBMC culture with coronavirus spike peptide pools or control peptides (ViraFEST assay). Peptide pool stimulation in ViraFEST expanded antigen-specific T cells, whose TCRs were then sequenced. The sequencing sample was made of CD4+ T cells from blood, cultured in vitro. The gene calls are TRBV7-6 and TRBJ2-3; 13 bases line up with TRBD2. The TCR comes from a human donor who had recovered from COVID-19. The CDR3 DNA follows: TGTGCCAGCAGCCTGACTAGCGGGGGGCCCACAGATACGCAGTATTTT. Residues: CASSLTSGGPTDTQYF.